A single sample is the source of the 3 T cell receptor beta chains below, sequenced in a study of blood T cell repertoires in COVID-19. The repertoire was sequenced with immunoSEQ multiplex PCR; TCRdb's copy has only in-frame clones and lacks some. The data hold 140,000 to 150,000 clones, with 87% observed a single time. Sequenced: PBMCs or T cells enriched from blood (not recorded which). These receptors all come from a man in his sixties who had recovered from COVID-19.

The V and J genes are TRBV19 and TRBJ1-1, with 9 bases that match TRBD1. The CDR3 extends over 14 amino acids. Germline-derived CDR1 and CDR2 are LNHDA and SQIVND (reference sequence). V shed 6 bases and J 5 bases; nucleotides not matched to a gene: 7. CDR3 region: CASRDTGGGTEAFF. CDR3 DNA sequence: TGTGCCAGTAGGGATACAGGGGGCGGAACTGAAGCTTTCTTT.

The gene calls are TRBV5-6 and TRBJ1-5; no clear D gene. The ends were cut back, 2 bases at V and 7 bases at J, with 13 bases in the middle. This CDR3 region has 14 residues. Germline-derived CDR1 and CDR2 are SGHDT and YYEEEE. DNA of the CDR3: TGTGCCAGCAGCTTTGGAGGAAATTTACAGCCCCAGCATTTT. Its protein product is CASSFGGNLQPQHF.

This clone showed up just once. V is TRBV4-1 and J is TRBJ2-7, with a possible D match to TRBD2 (6 bases). The germline V and J ends were trimmed by 4 bases and 3 bases, with 7 bases remaining between them. From germline, CDR1 is MGHRA and CDR2 YSYEKL. The CDR3 consists of 12 residues. The CDR3 loop reads CASSLRGYEQYF. The CDR3 region has the DNA TGCGCCAGCAGCCTGCGGGGCTACGAGCAGTACTTC.